This T cell receptor (beta chain) was recorded in a study of shared clonotypes between healthy human individuals. Only in-frame clones appear in the TCRdb table, and some are missing; sequencing was by immunoSEQ multiplex PCR. The sample has 2.3 million or so clones, approximately 93% seen once. CDR1 is SGHDN and CDR2 is FVKESK in the germline V gene. The CDR3 contains 16 residues. V shed 5 bases and J shed 4 bases, with 18 bases lying between them. Sequencing was done on a sample of naive CD4+ T cells from PBMCs. Subset indicated: CD45RA+ positively selected. This chain links TRBV14 with TRBJ2-1; D is perhaps TRBD1 or TRBD2 (5 bases each). The sequence was obtained from a man aged 18 to 29 in good health. Some clones in this sample may be carry-over from other donors' samples. Written as DNA, the CDR3 is TGTGCCAGCAGCAAGGATACGGGACGAGCGTACAATGAGCAGTTCTTC. Translation gives CASSKDTGRAYNEQFF.